Listed below are T cell receptor beta chains from one sample, sequenced in a study of beta chain features in type 1 diabetes. Only in-frame clones appear in the TCRdb table, and some are missing; sequencing was by immunoSEQ multiplex PCR. Of 100,000 to 150,000 clones listed, 7.5% to 9.5% were seen once; the top ten hold approximately 0.7%. What was sequenced was central memory CD4+ T cells from blood. These receptors originate from a man aged 30 to 39 with type 1 diabetes. Both conserved end residues are part of each CDR3. Each record gives: J gene, clone size, V gene, CDR3 protein. Part of the rows lack a size; the others show once, few, many or a class for expanded clones.

TRBJ1-2 | few | TRBV14 | CASSIGAGLGYGYTF
TRBJ1-2 | few | TRBV4-2 | CASSPDRDRDGYTF
TRBJ1-5 | few | TRBV6-1 | CASSAPGTVYSNQPQHF
TRBJ1-5 | - | TRBV6-5 | CASSYAGDQPQHF
TRBJ2-5 | - | TRBV7-7 | CAAGTLQETQYF
TRBJ2-5 | - | TRBV15 | CATSRGQGKETQYF
TRBJ2-7 | - | TRBV6-1 | CASSGQEYEQYF
TRBJ1-1 | - | TRBV5-6 | CASSLGLAGTEAFF
TRBJ1-2 | - | TRBV10-3 | CAIRGGTGNYGYTF
TRBJ2-5 | few | TRBV4-3 | CASSQRLEETQYF
TRBJ1-1 | few | TRBV11-2 | CASSSQGNTEAFF
TRBJ2-5 | - | TRBV7-3 | CASSFREGETQYF
TRBJ2-2 | few | TRBV7-9 | CASSPSGGGGGELFF
TRBJ2-1 | - | TRBV2 | CASRKRTTYNEQFF
TRBJ2-4 | few | TRBV5-6 | CASRPRQGGNIQYF
TRBJ2-3 | few | TRBV15 | CATSPWASGGTDTQYF
TRBJ2-7 | - | TRBV10-3 | CASSGTTYEQYF
TRBJ2-7 | few | TRBV2 | CASNLGAGRPSYEQYF
TRBJ2-1 | - | TRBV6-1 | CASIYSYSYNEQFF
TRBJ2-7 | few | TRBV7-9 | CASSSSGGRNEQYF
TRBJ2-7 | - | TRBV15 | CATSRERGQAYEQYF
TRBJ2-5 | - | TRBV5-6 | CASSRTSGAQETQYF
TRBJ2-7 | - | TRBV27 | CASMRQGGYEQYF
TRBJ2-1 | few | TRBV6-6 | CASTGDPYNEQFF
TRBJ2-1 | - | TRBV5-1 | CASSLDRGNEQFF